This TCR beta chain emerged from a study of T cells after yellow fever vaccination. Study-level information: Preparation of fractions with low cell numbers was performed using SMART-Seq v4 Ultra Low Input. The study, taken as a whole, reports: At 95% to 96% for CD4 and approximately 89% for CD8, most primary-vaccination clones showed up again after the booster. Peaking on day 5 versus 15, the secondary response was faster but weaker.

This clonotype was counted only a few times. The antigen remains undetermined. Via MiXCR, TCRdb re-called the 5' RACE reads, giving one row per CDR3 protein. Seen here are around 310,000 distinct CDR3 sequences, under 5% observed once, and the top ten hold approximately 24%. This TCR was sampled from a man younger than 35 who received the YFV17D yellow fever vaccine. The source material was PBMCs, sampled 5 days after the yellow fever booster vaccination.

The CDR3 here is CASSQRLAQLSNIQYF. DNA of the CDR3: TGCGCCAGCAGCCAGCGACTAGCCCAACTTTCAAACATTCAGTACTTC. The chain has TRBV4-3 and TRBJ2-4, with 7 bases fitting TRBD2. CDR1 and CDR2 from the germline V gene are LGHNA and YSLEER. With 3 bases clipped from V and 6 bases from J, the junction kept 11 bases outside the gene matches. The length of the CDR3 is 16 residues.